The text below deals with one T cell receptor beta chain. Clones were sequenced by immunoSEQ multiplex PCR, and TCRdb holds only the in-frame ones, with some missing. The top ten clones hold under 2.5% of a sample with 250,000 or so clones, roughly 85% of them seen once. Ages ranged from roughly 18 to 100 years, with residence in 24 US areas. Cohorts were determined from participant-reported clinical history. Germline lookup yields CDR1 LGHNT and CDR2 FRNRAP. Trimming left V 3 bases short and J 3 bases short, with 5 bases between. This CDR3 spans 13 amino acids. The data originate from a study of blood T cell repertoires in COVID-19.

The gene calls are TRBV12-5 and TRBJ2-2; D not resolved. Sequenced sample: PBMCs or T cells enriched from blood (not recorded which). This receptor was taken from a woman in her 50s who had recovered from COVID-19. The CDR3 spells CASGFPDTGELFF. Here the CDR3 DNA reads TGTGCTAGTGGTTTCCCGGACACCGGGGAGCTGTTTTTT.